There are a few counts of the clone carrying this T cell receptor beta chain. Its antigen is not known. The CDR3 has 15 residues. V trimming: 4 bases; J trimming: 5 bases; junction bases outside the gene matches: 3. In germline, CDR1 is WNHNN, CDR2 SYGVQD (reference sequence). The record originates from a study of blood T cells in healthy people across ages. Sample-barcoded 5' priming and a J-beta primer mix drove a second PCR of about 6 to 11 cycles. Every cDNA molecule bore a tag from a template-switch adaptor containing 12 random nucleotides. In TCRdb, the 5' RACE reads were re-called with MiXCR into one record per CDR3 protein. The repertoire has about 1 million distinct CDR3 sequences, 40% to 50% of them found once; the top ten carry about 19%. Study conclusions and caveats: Researchers report that TCR beta diversity correlated strongly with naive T cell percentage. Long-lived donors exceeded aged donors in naive CD4+ cells and diversity.

Total RNA was isolated from each sample in quantities of at least 6 micrograms. The chain is built from TRBV10-1 and TRBJ2-3; 13 positions match TRBD2. The sample was blood. The TCR was taken from a woman in her sixties or seventies in good health. The CDR3 region is CASSGGLAGVDTQYF. The DNA of the CDR3 is TGCGCCAGCAGTGGAGGACTAGCGGGAGTAGATACGCAGTATTTT.